The 21 T cell receptor beta chains reported below all come from one sample, sequenced in a study of blood T cell repertoires in COVID-19. TCRdb keeps only in-frame clones here, not all; method: immunoSEQ multiplex PCR. This sample has a few hundred thousand clones, with 70% to 90% found just once. Sequenced input: peripheral blood. The source of these receptors is a woman aged 25 to 45 with COVID-19, enrolled during active disease.

V and J are TRBV29-1 and TRBJ2-7, with 11 bases aligning to TRBD2. Trimming cost V 6 bases and J 3 bases; bases outside gene matches: 13. From germline, CDR1 is SQVTM and CDR2 ANQGSEA. This CDR3 contains 16 residues. CDR3 region: CSVDVAGGPRDYEQYF. In DNA form, the CDR3 reads TGCAGCGTAGATGTAGCGGGAGGGCCCCGGGACTACGAGCAGTACTTC.

The rearrangement joins TRBV7-9 to TRBJ1-3, with TRBD1 as a possible D gene (5 bases). Germline CDR1 reads SEHNR; CDR2 reads FQNEAQ (reference sequence). Trimming took off 5 bases at V and 1 base at J, with 18 bases between the two ends. The CDR3 runs 17 residues. The CDR3 region has the DNA TGTGCCAGCAGCCTCCTCGGGGGGTTATTGTCTGGAAACACCATATATTTT. This sequence encodes CASSLLGGLLSGNTIYF.

The chain carries TRBV10-1 and TRBJ2-7; tentative D call: TRBD2 (5 bases). The CDR3 is 13 amino acids. The germline V gene has CDR1 WNHNN and CDR2 SYGVQD (reference sequence). Deletions cut 8 bases from V and 3 bases from J, with 14 bases between. DNA for the CDR3: TGCGCCAGCGGACTCCCTTCGATCTACGAGCAGTACTTC. Translating gives CASGLPSIYEQYF.

This clone was seen once. The genes are TRBV7-9 and TRBJ2-7; 11 nucleotides match TRBD2. Germline V gene lookup returns CDR1 SEHNR and CDR2 FQNEAQ (reference sequence). CDR3 size: 15 residues. The junction had 7 bases not matched to a gene; V was cut back by 4 bases and J by 5 bases. The CDR3, as DNA: TGTGCCAGCAGCTCTTTTAGCGGGAGGGTCAACGAGCAGTACTTC. Translating it yields CASSSFSGRVNEQYF.

This CDR3 is CASSEARGLSSYEQYF. The CDR3, as DNA: TGTGCCAGCAGTGAAGCGCGTGGACTCAGCTCCTACGAGCAGTACTTC. The chain has TRBV2 and TRBJ2-7; TRBD2 is a possible D gene (5 bases). The V and J ends lost 0 bases and 0 bases respectively, with 12 bases between them. Germline V gives CDR1 SNHLY, CDR2 FYNNEI. This CDR3 has 16 residues.

This clone has more than one count but fewer than ten. V gene TRBV2 combines with J gene TRBJ2-7, with 8 bases fitting TRBD2. The CDR3 contains 18 residues. Losses at the gene ends were 8 bases for V and 4 bases for J; bases not matched to a gene: 22. Looked up from germline, CDR1 is SNHLY and CDR2 is FYNNEI. CDR3 nucleotide sequence: TGTGCCAGCGGGGACCCAGGAGGGCTAGCGGGTTCGCTGTACGAGCAGTACTTC. Amino acids: CASGDPGGLAGSLYEQYF.

The chain couples TRBV11-2 to TRBJ1-1; TRBD1 aligns across 8 bases. Germline V gene sequence: CDR1 SGHAT, CDR2 FQNNGV. The CDR3 spans 16 residues. V gave up 2 bases and J gave up 3 bases; unmatched junction bases: 8. The CDR3 loop reads CASSLSPTGAYTEAFF. Here the CDR3 DNA reads TGTGCCAGCAGCTTATCCCCGACAGGGGCGTACACTGAAGCTTTCTTT.

V and J are TRBV7-6 and TRBJ2-1, with TRBD2 as a possible D gene (5 bases). The CDR3 length is 15 residues. Germline assignment: CDR1 SGHVS and CDR2 FNYEAQ. Trimming took 4 bases from V and 0 from J, leaving 10 bases between them. The CDR3 sequence: CASSSRTGSYNEQFF. The CDR3 bases are TGTGCCAGCAGCTCGCGGACTGGCTCCTACAATGAGCAGTTCTTC.

The rearrangement joins TRBV5-1 to TRBJ2-7; 7 bases are a match to TRBD1. The CDR3 has 16 residues. After removal of 4 bases from V and 2 bases from J, the junction contained 12 bases not matched to a gene. Looked up from germline, CDR1 is SGHRS and CDR2 is YFSETQ. CDR3 sequence reads: CASSSMGQPTTYEQYF. Here the CDR3 DNA reads TGCGCCAGCAGCAGCATGGGACAGCCAACCACCTACGAGCAGTACTTC.

The chain employs TRBV2 and TRBJ1-2, with 7 bases aligning to TRBD1. The J segment lost 2 bases and the V segment lost 6 bases, leaving 15 bases of the junction unmatched. Germline V gene sequence: CDR1 SNHLY, CDR2 FYNNEI. The CDR3 is 17 amino acids. The CDR3 nucleotides read TGTGCCAGCAGCCCTCCCCCTACAGGGGTTACAAACTATGGCTACACCTTC. This sequence encodes CASSPPPTGVTNYGYTF.

This chain joins TRBV7-6 and TRBJ2-7; 8 nucleotides line up with TRBD1. Germline assignment: CDR1 SGHVS and CDR2 FNYEAQ. CDR3 size: 16 residues. The V segment lost 0 bases and the J segment 2 bases; nucleotides outside the gene matches: 6. The chain's CDR3 is CASSLASGQGAYEQYF. The CDR3 DNA is TGTGCCAGCAGCTTAGCTAGCGGACAGGGCGCCTACGAGCAGTACTTC. Filled out from reference TRBV7-6 and TRBJ2-7, the complete variable domain reads GAGVSQSPRYKVTKRGQDVALRCDPISGHVSLYWYRQALGQGPEFLTYFNYEAQQDKSGLPNDRFSAERPEGSISTLTIQRTEQRDSAMYRCASSLASGQGAYEQYFGPGTRLTVT.

The chain combines TRBV19 with TRBJ2-7; D is ambiguous. Looked up from germline, CDR1 is LNHDA and CDR2 is SQIVND (reference sequence). The CDR3 covers 13 residues. Trimming cost V 4 bases and J 3 bases, with 10 bases left between them. The DNA of the CDR3 is TGTGCCAGTAGTAAGAGTCAACTCTACGAGCAGTACTTC. Its protein is CASSKSQLYEQYF.

The chain carries TRBV12-3 or TRBV12-4 and TRBJ2-3, with D unclear. CDR3 length equals 11 residues. V was shortened by 4 bases and J by 3 bases, with 2 bases between the two germline ends. The CDR3 spells CASSSTDTQYF. In DNA form, the CDR3 reads TGTGCCAGCAGTTCGACAGATACGCAGTATTTT.

The V and J genes are TRBV6-1 and TRBJ2-3; 7 bases fit TRBD2. The CDR3 consists of 15 residues. CDR1 and CDR2 (germline): MNHNS, SASEGT. The ends lost 2 bases at V and 0 bases at J; junction bases unmatched: 2. The CDR3 nucleotides read TGTGCCAGCAGTGAACTCGGGGGGAGCACAGATACGCAGTATTTT. Residues: CASSELGGSTDTQYF.

V is TRBV11-2 and J is TRBJ1-5; D is possibly TRBD1 (6 bases). Trimming left V 5 bases short and J 6 bases short, with 17 bases between. CDR1 and CDR2 (germline): SGHAT, FQNNGV. CDR3 length: 15 residues. The CDR3 is CASSPGAGVGQPQHF. The CDR3 nucleotides read TGTGCCAGCAGCCCAGGGGCGGGGGTAGGTCAGCCCCAGCATTTT.

The V and J genes are TRBV3-1 (or the pseudogene TRBV3-2) and TRBJ1-2; D remains unclear. Germline V gives CDR1 LGHDT, CDR2 YNNKEL (reference sequence). This CDR3 spans 14 amino acids. The ends were cut back, 8 bases at V and 8 bases at J, with 21 bases in the middle. CDR3 DNA: TGTGCCAGCTCCCCCCGACACGAGGGTGCCGGCTACACCTTC. Protein product: CASSPRHEGAGYTF.

The chain couples TRBV7-2 to TRBJ2-3; TRBD2 might be the D (6 bases). From germline, CDR1 is SGHTA and CDR2 FQGNSA. The CDR3 length is 18 residues. Between the trimmed V and J ends, which lost 5 bases and 0 bases, there was a span of 21 bases. The CDR3 protein is CASSLLPLASTSTDTQYF. The CDR3, as DNA: TGTGCCAGCAGCCTCCTCCCCCTAGCGTCCACTAGCACAGATACGCAGTATTTT.

The CDR3 loop reads CASSYSGAMNTEAFF. CDR3 coding DNA: TGTGCCAGCAGTTACTCAGGGGCCATGAACACTGAAGCTTTCTTT. The chain carries TRBV6-5 and TRBJ1-1; D may be TRBD1 (5 bases). The V gene's germline CDR1 is MNHEY and CDR2 SVGAGI. Trimming pared 0 bases from V and 0 bases from J, leaving 8 bases between. The CDR3 extends over 15 amino acids.

The V gene is TRBV5-6, the J gene TRBJ2-7; D is possibly TRBD2 (6 bases). Germline V gene sequence: CDR1 SGHDT, CDR2 YYEEEE. Deletions cut 4 bases from V and 6 bases from J, with 20 bases between. The CDR3 runs to 15 residues. This CDR3 reads CASSRPPGGSGEQYF. The CDR3 DNA is TGTGCCAGCAGCCGCCCCCCCGGGGGTTCGGGCGAGCAGTACTTC. Looking up the rest from reference TRBV5-6 and TRBJ2-7 gives the full variable domain: DAGVTQSPTHLIKTRGQQVTLRCSPKSGHDTVSWYQQALGQGPQFIFQYYEEEERQRGNFPDRFSGHQFPNYSSELNVNALLLGDSALYLCASSRPPGGSGEQYFGPGTRLTVT.

This CDR3 is CASSLGGRMTGELFF. The CDR3 DNA reads TGTGCCAGCAGCTTGGGCGGGAGGATGACCGGGGAGCTGTTTTTT. This chain joins TRBV7-2 and TRBJ2-2; TRBD2 matches at 8 bases. This CDR3 contains 15 residues. The J segment lost 5 bases and the V segment lost 3 bases, leaving 5 bases of the junction unmatched. The V gene's germline CDR1 is SGHTA and CDR2 FQGNSA.

This sequence joins TRBV4-1 and TRBJ2-2; 9 bases line up with TRBD1. The germline V gene has CDR1 MGHRA and CDR2 YSYEKL. This CDR3 region has 15 residues. The V gene end was trimmed by 8 bases and the J gene end by 5 bases; junction bases not matched to a gene: 9. CDR3 nucleotides: TGCGCCAGCTCACAGGGGGCGGATCGGACCGGGGAGCTGTTTTTT. It codes for CASSQGADRTGELFF.